The T cell receptor (beta chain) under discussion was sequenced for a study of blood T cell repertoires in COVID-19. Only in-frame clones appear in the TCRdb table, and some are missing; sequencing was by immunoSEQ multiplex PCR. The data contain tens of thousands of clones, approximately 86% of them singletons. Germline V gene lookup returns CDR1 LGHDT and CDR2 YNNKEL (reference sequence). V lost 1 base, J lost 0 bases, and 13 bases lay in between. This CDR3 is 17 amino acids long. The sequence was collected from a man aged 40-50 years with COVID-19, enrolled during active disease. Specimen: peripheral blood. The chain is built from TRBV3-1 (or the pseudogene TRBV3-2) and TRBJ1-5; tentatively, D is TRBD1 (5 bases). For the CDR3, the DNA is TGTGCCAGCAGCCAAGGGGTGGGGGGAAATAGCAATCAGCCCCAGCATTTT. Translated, it gives CASSQGVGGNSNQPQHF.